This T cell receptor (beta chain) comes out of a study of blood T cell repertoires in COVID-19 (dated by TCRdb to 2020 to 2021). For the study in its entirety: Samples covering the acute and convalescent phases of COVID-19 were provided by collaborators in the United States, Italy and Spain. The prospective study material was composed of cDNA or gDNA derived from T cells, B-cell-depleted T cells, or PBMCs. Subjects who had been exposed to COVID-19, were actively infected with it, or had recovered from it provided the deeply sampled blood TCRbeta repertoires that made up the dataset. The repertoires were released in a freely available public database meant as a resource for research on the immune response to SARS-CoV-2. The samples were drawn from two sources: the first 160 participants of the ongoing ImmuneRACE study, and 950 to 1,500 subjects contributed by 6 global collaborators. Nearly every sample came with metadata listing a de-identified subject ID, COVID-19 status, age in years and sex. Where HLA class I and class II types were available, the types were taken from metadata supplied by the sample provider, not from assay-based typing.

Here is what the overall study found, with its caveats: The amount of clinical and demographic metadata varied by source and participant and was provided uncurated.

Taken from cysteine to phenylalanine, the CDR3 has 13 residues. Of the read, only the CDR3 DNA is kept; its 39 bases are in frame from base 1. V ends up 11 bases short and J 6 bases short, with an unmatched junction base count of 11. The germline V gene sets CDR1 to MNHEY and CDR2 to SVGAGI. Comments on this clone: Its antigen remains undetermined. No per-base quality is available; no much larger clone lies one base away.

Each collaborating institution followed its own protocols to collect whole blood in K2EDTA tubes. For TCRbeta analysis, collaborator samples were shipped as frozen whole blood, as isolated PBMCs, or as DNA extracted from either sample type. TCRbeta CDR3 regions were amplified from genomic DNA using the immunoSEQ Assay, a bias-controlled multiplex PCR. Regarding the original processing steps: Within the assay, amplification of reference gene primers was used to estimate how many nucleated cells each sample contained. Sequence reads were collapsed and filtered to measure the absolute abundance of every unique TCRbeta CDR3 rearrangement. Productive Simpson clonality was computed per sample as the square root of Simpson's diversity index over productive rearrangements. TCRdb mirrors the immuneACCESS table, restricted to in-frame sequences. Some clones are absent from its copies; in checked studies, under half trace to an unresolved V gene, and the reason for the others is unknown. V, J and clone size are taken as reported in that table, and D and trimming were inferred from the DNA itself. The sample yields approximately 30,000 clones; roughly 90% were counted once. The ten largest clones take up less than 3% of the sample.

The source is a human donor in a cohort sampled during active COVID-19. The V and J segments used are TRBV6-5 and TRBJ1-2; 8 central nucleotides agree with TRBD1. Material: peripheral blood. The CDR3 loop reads CAGETGEVDGYTF. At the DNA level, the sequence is TGTGCCGGAGAGACAGGGGAGGTTGATGGCTACACCTTC.